This T cell receptor beta chain was recorded in a study of cytomegalovirus exposure and HLA in healthy donors. 13 Jbeta primers and 60 Vbeta primers were used for the PCR. Assay: immunoSEQ multiplex PCR; the TCRdb copy retains only in-frame clones and omits some. Here the sample spans 150,000 or so clones, about 74% being singletons. Germline assignment: CDR1 SGHVS and CDR2 FNYEAQ. V was pared by 1 base and J by 1 base, with 7 bases between. CDR3 length: 14 residues. The chain links TRBV7-6 to TRBJ1-1, with D maybe TRBD1 (5 bases). The source material was PBMCs. The sequence came from a man aged 35-49 years in good health and CMV-seropositive. The CDR3 sequence: CASSLDDRNTEAFF. The CDR3 region has the DNA TGTGCCAGCAGCTTAGATGACAGGAACACTGAAGCTTTCTTT.